This entry lists 21 T cell receptor beta chains sequenced from one sample in a study of T cells in Graves' hyperthyroidism and ophthalmopathy. Amplification targeted TCR beta CDR3 regions from RNA transcripts. HTBI primers were used for first-round RT-PCR of the TCR CDR3. Each CDR3 protein is one row after TCRdb ran MiXCR on the multiplex PCR reads. The sample lists about 640,000 distinct CDR3 sequences; roughly 15% were seen once. Material: blood. These receptors were collected from a woman aged 45 to 65 with Graves' ophthalmopathy.

This clonotype was recorded at least ten times. The chain employs TRBV5-1 and TRBJ2-6; D could derive from TRBD1 or TRBD2 (5 bases each). Germline CDR1 SGHRS, CDR2 YFSETQ. The CDR3 totals 16 residues. V dropped 6 bases and J dropped 2 bases, with 15 bases sitting between them. This CDR3 is CASTRGDGPGANVLTF. The CDR3 DNA sequence: TGCGCCAGCACAAGAGGGGATGGACCTGGGGCCAACGTCCTGACTTTC. Full variable domain (rest looked up from reference TRBV5-1 and TRBJ2-6): KAGVTQTPRYLIKTRGQQVTLSCSPISGHRSVSWYQQTPGQGLQFLFEYFSETQRNKGNFPGRFSGRQFSNSRSEMNVSTLELGDSALYLCASTRGDGPGANVLTFGAGSRLTVL.

Regarding this clonotype: Given a much more abundant clone one base away, this may be a read error. CDR3 region: CASSPFEETQYF. CDR3 DNA: TGTGCCAGCAGCCCGTTCGAAGAGACCCAGTACTTC. The gene calls are TRBV6-1 and TRBJ2-5; D remains ambiguous. This CDR3 has 12 amino acids. The germline V and J ends were trimmed by 6 bases and 3 bases, with 8 bases remaining between them. CDR1 is MNHNS, CDR2 SASEGT, per germline.

This clonotype was picked up many times. V and J are TRBV12-3 or TRBV12-4 and TRBJ1-1; 12 bases agree with TRBD1. The CDR3 contains 16 residues. V was clipped by 5 bases and J by 2 bases; unmatched bases: 6. This CDR3 is CASSLWDRGPNTEAFF. The CDR3 DNA is TGTGCCAGCAGTCTATGGGACAGGGGGCCCAACACTGAAGCTTTCTTT.

In its sample, this clonotype was seen many times. CDR3 nucleotide sequence: TGTGCCAGCAGCTTAGGGGGCGCGAAAGCTTTCTTT. Residues: CASSLGGAKAFF. The V call is TRBV11-2, the J call TRBJ1-1; D may be TRBD1 (5 bases). Germline V lookup: CDR1 SGHAT, CDR2 FQNNGV. This CDR3 has 12 residues. The V and J ends lost 1 base and 9 bases respectively, with 9 bases between them.

This clonotype was observed many times. DNA for the CDR3: TGCGCCAGCAGCTTGAGGAGTAGCGGGGTTGAGACCCAGTACTTC. Protein: CASSLRSSGVETQYF. This chain connects TRBV5-1 to TRBJ2-5; 8 nucleotides line up with TRBD2. V gave up 1 base and J gave up 5 bases; unmatched junction bases: 7. Per germline, CDR1 SGHRS and CDR2 YFSETQ. The CDR3 sequence is 15 residues long.

This clonotype has ten or more counts. The rearrangement uses TRBV7-9 and TRBJ2-1; 10 bases line up with TRBD2. The germline V gene has CDR1 SEHNR and CDR2 FQNEAQ (reference sequence). With V trimmed by 6 bases and J by 4 bases, 9 bases remained unmatched. CDR3 length: 16 residues. CDR3 bases: TGTGCCAGCAGGCCAACCGGACTAGCGGCTTACAATGAGCAGTTCTTC. Translated, it gives CASRPTGLAAYNEQFF.

This CDR3 reads CASSSLLAGVRETQYF. The CDR3, as DNA: TGTGCCAGCAGCTCCTTACTAGCGGGAGTACGGGAGACCCAGTACTTC. J is TRBJ2-5 and V is TRBV13; 11 bases fit TRBD2. Trimming cost V 4 bases and J 5 bases; bases outside gene matches: 9. The CDR3 loop spans 16 amino acids. CDR1 is PRHDT and CDR2 is FYEKMQ in the germline V gene (reference sequence).

This clonotype has just a few counts. The CDR3 reads CATSRGQGISYNEQFF. The CDR3 coding sequence is TGTGCCACCAGCAGGGGACAGGGGATTTCCTACAATGAGCAGTTCTTC. The rearrangement links TRBV15 to TRBJ2-1; the match to TRBD1 covers 10 bases. The length of the CDR3 is 16 residues. V was clipped by 3 bases and J by 1 base; unmatched bases: 3. Germline CDR1 reads LNHNV; CDR2 reads YYDKDF (reference sequence).

This clonotype was recorded at least ten times. This chain joins TRBV28 and TRBJ2-7; D is ambiguous. CDR1 is MDHEN and CDR2 is SYDVKM in the germline V gene. Trimming cost V 6 bases and J 3 bases, with 6 bases left between them. The length of the CDR3 is 11 residues. The CDR3 bases are TGTGCCAGCAGCTCACGCTACGAGCAGTACTTC. Protein: CASSSRYEQYF.

V is TRBV6-5 and J is TRBJ2-2, with 9 bases lining up with TRBD1. The germline gives CDR1 MNHEY, CDR2 SVGAGI. The CDR3 is made up of 16 amino acids. Trimming took 4 bases from V and 7 from J; bases not matched to a gene: 10. The CDR3 loop reads CASSSGQGLGIGELFF. CDR3 DNA sequence: TGTGCCAGCAGTTCGGGACAGGGTTTAGGGATCGGGGAGCTGTTTTTT.

This clonotype has at least ten counts. The rearrangement uses TRBV28 and TRBJ2-3; 10 bases match TRBD2. Trimming took 1 base from V and 10 from J; bases not matched to a gene: 5. This CDR3 region has 14 residues. From germline, CDR1 is MDHEN and CDR2 SYDVKM. The CDR3 region is CASSLFSSGRPQYF. The CDR3 DNA reads TGTGCCAGCAGTTTATTTTCTAGCGGGAGACCGCAGTATTTT.

This clonotype showed up many times. V and J are TRBV20-1 and TRBJ1-6; D not certain. The CDR3 contains 13 residues. With 3 bases removed from V and 5 bases from J, the gap between germline ends came to 8 bases. CDR1 and CDR2 (germline): DFQATT, SNEGSKA (reference sequence). The CDR3 reads CSARRVDNSPLHF. The CDR3 region has the DNA TGCAGTGCTAGGAGAGTGGATAATTCACCCCTCCACTTT.

A few counts support this clonotype. The chain employs TRBV5-1 and TRBJ2-3; no clear D gene. The germline CDR1 and CDR2 sequences are SGHRS and YFSETQ. V lost 0 bases and J lost 2, with 7 bases in between. The CDR3 runs to 14 residues. CDR3 sequence reads: CASSLGPDTDTQYF. The CDR3, as DNA: TGCGCCAGCAGCTTGGGGCCAGACACAGATACGCAGTATTTT.

The sample holds a few counts of this clonotype. This sequence joins TRBV6-2 or TRBV6-3 and TRBJ1-1, with D unresolved. Germline V gives CDR1 MNHEY, CDR2 SVGEGT. V lost 6 bases and J 0 bases, leaving 17 bases between the germline ends. This CDR3 is 16 amino acids long. For the CDR3, the DNA is TGTGCCAGCAGCCCCTGGTGGGCCAGGATGAACACTGAAGCTTTCTTT. Residues: CASSPWWARMNTEAFF.

The chain links TRBV5-1 to TRBJ1-3, with 11 bases identical to TRBD1. Germline lookup yields CDR1 SGHRS and CDR2 YFSETQ. The CDR3 is made up of 17 amino acids. Trimming took 4 bases from V and 0 from J; bases not matched to a gene: 6. The CDR3 DNA follows: TGCGCCAGCAGCCTATGGACAGGGGGCGGCTCTGGAAACACCATATATTTT. The encoded protein is CASSLWTGGGSGNTIYF.

The sample holds a few counts of this clonotype. The chain recombines TRBV4-1 with TRBJ2-7; D uncertain. Trimming took off 0 bases at V and 1 base at J, with 7 bases between the two ends. The CDR3 length is 14 residues. Germline V CDR1 and CDR2: MGHRA, YSYEKL. CDR3: CASSQEGGSYEQYF. CDR3 nucleotides: TGCGCCAGCAGCCAAGAAGGTGGGTCCTACGAGCAGTACTTC.

The table lists this clonotype with a few counts. This chain links TRBV10-1 with TRBJ2-1; tentative D call: TRBD2 (5 bases). The V gene's germline CDR1 is WNHNN and CDR2 SYGVQD (reference sequence). The CDR3 consists of 15 residues. Trimming pared 3 bases from V and 4 bases from J, leaving 13 bases between. The CDR3 nucleotides are TGCGCCAGCAGTGACCGGCTAGCTCCATACAATGAGCAGTTCTTC. This translates into CASSDRLAPYNEQFF.

The J gene is TRBJ2-5, the V gene TRBV24-1; TRBD1 agrees at 7 bases. The CDR3 runs to 13 residues. With 9 bases clipped from V and 1 base from J, the junction kept 4 bases outside the gene matches. Germline V gene lookup returns CDR1 KGHDR and CDR2 SFDVKD. In nucleotides, the CDR3 is TGTGCCACCGCGGACAGGTTCCAAGAGACCCAGTACTTC. It is translated as CATADRFQETQYF.

This clonotype was detected a few times. The J gene is TRBJ1-6, the V gene TRBV19, with D perhaps TRBD1 (6 bases). Germline V gives CDR1 LNHDA, CDR2 SQIVND (reference sequence). This CDR3 is 15 amino acids long. The ends were cut back, 2 bases at V and 8 bases at J, with 13 bases in the middle. In DNA, the CDR3 is TGTGCCAGTAGTATAATTCGAGGGGGAGATTCACCCCTCCACTTT. It specifies CASSIIRGGDSPLHF.

The chain joins TRBV20-1 to TRBJ1-2; D not certain. The V gene lost 6 bases and the J gene lost 14 bases, with 10 bases spanning the gap. Germline V gives CDR1 DFQATT, CDR2 SNEGSKA (reference sequence). The CDR3 spans 8 residues. The CDR3 loop is CSASARTF. CDR3 in DNA: TGCAGTGCGTCAGCTCGTACCTTC.

V usage is TRBV9 and J usage is TRBJ2-1; D possibly corresponds to TRBD2 (5 bases). Trimming pared 7 bases from V and 3 bases from J, leaving 14 bases between. Germline-derived CDR1 and CDR2 are SGDLS and YYNGEE. The CDR3 consists of 14 residues. The CDR3 nucleotides read TGTGCCAGCTCATCGGGATGGGGCTACAATGAGCAGTTCTTC. Amino acids: CASSSGWGYNEQFF.